This TCR beta chain is drawn from a study of cytomegalovirus exposure and HLA in healthy donors. The CDR3 runs 19 residues. V lost 1 base and J 4 bases, leaving 20 bases between the germline ends. Germline CDR1 MGHRA, CDR2 YSYEKL. 60 Vbeta and 13 Jbeta primers were used in PCR. Here immunoSEQ multiplex PCR was the method, and the copy in TCRdb shows in-frame clones only, minus some. The sample comprises about 120,000 clones, 65% to 85% of which are singletons, and approximately 16% rests with the top ten. Sequencing input: PBMCs. This chain connects TRBV4-1 to TRBJ2-6, with D possibly TRBD2 on 7 matching bases. This TCR was recovered from a man aged 45 to 65 in good health and CMV-seropositive. The CDR3 DNA is TGCGCCAGCAGCCAAGGTTCGGGACGGGGGGCGAACGGGGCCAACGTCCTGACTTTC. Encoded protein: CASSQGSGRGANGANVLTF.